A selection of T cell receptor beta chains follows, all from one sample in a study of T cells after yellow fever vaccination. TCRdb reprocessed the 5' RACE reads with MiXCR, giving one entry per CDR3 protein. The repertoire consists of roughly 330,000 distinct CDR3 sequences, with about 4% occurring once and the leading ten covering roughly 24%. The sequencing here drew on PBMCs, taken 5 days after the yellow fever booster vaccination. These receptors all stem from a man between 18 and 35 years old who received the YFV17D yellow fever vaccine. CDR3s include the opening cysteine and the closing phenylalanine or tryptophan. The D gene is left open where the match is weak. Rows give clone size only sometimes, using once, few, many, or a class for an expanded clone.

size | J | D | V | DNA | CDR3
few | TRBJ2-3 | TRBD2 | TRBV20-1 | TGCAGTGCTAGAGGGACTAGCGGGGGGTCAAATACGCAGTATTTT | CSARGTSGGSNTQYF
few | TRBJ1-2 | NA | TRBV5-8 | TGTGCCAGCAGCGGTATAGAGTTTAACTATGGCTACACCTTC | CASSGIEFNYGYTF
NA | TRBJ1-1 | NA | TRBV6-5 | TGTGCCAGCAGAAACAAGAACACTGAAGCTTTCTTT | CASRNKNTEAFF
NA | TRBJ2-3 | NA | TRBV7-7 | TGTGCTAGCAGCTACGGGTTTGAAGATACGCAGTATTTT | CASSYGFEDTQYF
NA | TRBJ2-5 | NA | TRBV7-9 | TGTGCCAGCAGCCAGGGGTCGGGCCGGGAGACCCAGTACTTC | CASSQGSGRETQYF
NA | TRBJ2-1 | TRBD2 | TRBV12-3/TRBV12-4 | TGTGCCAGCAGTTTTGGTAGCGGGGGGGACCCTGAGCAGTTCTTC | CASSFGSGGDPEQFF
few | TRBJ2-1 | TRBD1 | TRBV3-1 | TGTGCCAGCAGTCCACAACCGGGACAGGGGTACAATGAGCAGTTCTTC | CASSPQPGQGYNEQFF
NA | TRBJ2-5 | NA | TRBV10-3 | TGTGCCATCAGTTGGGTCCAAGGAGAGACCCAGTACTTC | CAISWVQGETQYF
NA | TRBJ2-1 | TRBD1 | TRBV7-3 | TGTGCCAGCAGCTTGAACAGGGGCGATGAGCAGTTCTTC | CASSLNRGDEQFF
NA | TRBJ1-1 | TRBD1 | TRBV5-6 | TGTGCCAGCACCGGACAGGGTGCGGCTGAAGCTTTCTTT | CASTGQGAAEAFF
many | TRBJ1-6 | NA | TRBV20-1 | TGCAGTGCTAGAGATCCAAGACACAGGACCTATAATTCACCCCTCCACTTT | CSARDPRHRTYNSPLHF